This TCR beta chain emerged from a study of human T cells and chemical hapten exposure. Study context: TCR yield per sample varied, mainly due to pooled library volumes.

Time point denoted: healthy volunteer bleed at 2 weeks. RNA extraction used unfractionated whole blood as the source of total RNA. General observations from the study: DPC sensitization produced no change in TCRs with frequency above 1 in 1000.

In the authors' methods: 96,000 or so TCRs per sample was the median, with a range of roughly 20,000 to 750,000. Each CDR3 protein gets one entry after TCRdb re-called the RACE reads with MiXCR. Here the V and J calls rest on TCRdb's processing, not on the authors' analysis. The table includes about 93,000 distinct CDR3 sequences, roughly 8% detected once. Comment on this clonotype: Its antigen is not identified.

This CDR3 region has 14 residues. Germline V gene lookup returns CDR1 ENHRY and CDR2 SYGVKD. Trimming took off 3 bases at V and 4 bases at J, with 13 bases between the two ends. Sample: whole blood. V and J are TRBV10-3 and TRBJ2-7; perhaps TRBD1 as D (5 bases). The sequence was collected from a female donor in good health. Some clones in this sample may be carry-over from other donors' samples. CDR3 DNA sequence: TGTGCCATCAGTGACTTAGGGGAATCGTACGAGCAGTACTTC. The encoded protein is CAISDLGESYEQYF.